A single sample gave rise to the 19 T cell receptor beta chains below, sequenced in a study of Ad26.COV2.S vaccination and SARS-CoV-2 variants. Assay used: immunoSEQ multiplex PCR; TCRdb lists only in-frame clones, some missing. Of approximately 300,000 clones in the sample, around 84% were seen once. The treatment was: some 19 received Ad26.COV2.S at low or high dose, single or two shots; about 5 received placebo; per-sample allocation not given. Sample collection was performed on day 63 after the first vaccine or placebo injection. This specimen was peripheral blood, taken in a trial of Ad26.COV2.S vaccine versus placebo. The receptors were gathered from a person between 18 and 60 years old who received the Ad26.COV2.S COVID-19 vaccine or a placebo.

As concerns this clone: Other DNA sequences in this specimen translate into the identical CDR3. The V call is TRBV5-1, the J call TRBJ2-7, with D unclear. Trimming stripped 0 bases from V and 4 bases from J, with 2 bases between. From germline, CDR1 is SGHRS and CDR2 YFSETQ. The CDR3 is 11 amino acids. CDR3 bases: TGCGCCAGCAGCTTGGAATACGAGCAGTACTTC. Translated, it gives CASSLEYEQYF.

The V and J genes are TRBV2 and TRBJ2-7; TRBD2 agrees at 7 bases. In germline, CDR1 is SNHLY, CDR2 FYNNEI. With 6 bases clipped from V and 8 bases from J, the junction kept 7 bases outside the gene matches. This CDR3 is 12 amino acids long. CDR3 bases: TGTGCCAGCAGGGGGGGGGAAGCACAGCAGTACTTC. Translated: CASRGGEAQQYF.

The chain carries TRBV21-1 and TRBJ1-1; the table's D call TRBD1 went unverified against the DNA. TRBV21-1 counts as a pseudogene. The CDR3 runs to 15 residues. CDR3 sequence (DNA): TGTGCCAGCACCTACACTACAGGAATTAACACTGAAGCTTTCTTT. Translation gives CASTYTTGINTEAFF.

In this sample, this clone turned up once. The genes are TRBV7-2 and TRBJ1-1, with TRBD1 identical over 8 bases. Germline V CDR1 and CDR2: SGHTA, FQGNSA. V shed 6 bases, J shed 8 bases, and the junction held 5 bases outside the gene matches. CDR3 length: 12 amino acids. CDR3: CASRRTGQEAFF. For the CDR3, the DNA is TGTGCCAGCAGACGGACAGGGCAAGAAGCTTTCTTT.

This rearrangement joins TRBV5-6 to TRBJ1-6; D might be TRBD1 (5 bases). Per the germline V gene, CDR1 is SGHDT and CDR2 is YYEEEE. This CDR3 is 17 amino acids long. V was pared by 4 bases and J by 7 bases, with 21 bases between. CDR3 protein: CASSLGTPASYNSPLHF. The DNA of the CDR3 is TGTGCCAGCAGCCTCGGGACTCCCGCCTCATACAATTCACCCCTCCACTTT.

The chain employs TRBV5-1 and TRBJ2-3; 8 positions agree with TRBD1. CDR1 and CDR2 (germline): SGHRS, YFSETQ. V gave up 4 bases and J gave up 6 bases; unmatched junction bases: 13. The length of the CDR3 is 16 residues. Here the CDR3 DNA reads TGCGCCAGCAGCACCATCGACAGGGGCTCCACGGATACGCAGTATTTT. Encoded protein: CASSTIDRGSTDTQYF.

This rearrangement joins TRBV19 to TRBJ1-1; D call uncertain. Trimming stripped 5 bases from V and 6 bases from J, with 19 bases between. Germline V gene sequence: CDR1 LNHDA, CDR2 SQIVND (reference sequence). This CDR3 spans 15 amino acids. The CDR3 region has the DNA TGTGCCAGTAGTGCAAAACCGGGCCCGTTACCTGAAGCTTTCTTT. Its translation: CASSAKPGPLPEAFF.

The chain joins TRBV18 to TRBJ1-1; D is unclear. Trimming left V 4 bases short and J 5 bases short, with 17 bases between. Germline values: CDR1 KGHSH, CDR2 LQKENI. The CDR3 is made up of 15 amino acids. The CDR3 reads CASSLIKTSGTEAFF. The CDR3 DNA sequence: TGTGCCAGCTCACTTATAAAGACCTCCGGGACTGAAGCTTTCTTT.

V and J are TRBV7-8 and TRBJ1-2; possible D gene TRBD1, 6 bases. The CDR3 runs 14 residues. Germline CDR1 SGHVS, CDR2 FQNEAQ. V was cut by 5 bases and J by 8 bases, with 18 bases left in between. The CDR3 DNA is TGTGCCAGCAGCCCAGCCCACCGGGACAACGGCTACACCTTC. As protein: CASSPAHRDNGYTF.

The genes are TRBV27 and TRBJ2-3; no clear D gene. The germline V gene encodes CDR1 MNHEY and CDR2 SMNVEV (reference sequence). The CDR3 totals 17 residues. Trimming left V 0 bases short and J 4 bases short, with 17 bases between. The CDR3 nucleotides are TGTGCCAGCAGTTTATCGTTTGCAGCCCCGGGCGCAGATACGCAGTATTTT. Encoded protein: CASSLSFAAPGADTQYF.

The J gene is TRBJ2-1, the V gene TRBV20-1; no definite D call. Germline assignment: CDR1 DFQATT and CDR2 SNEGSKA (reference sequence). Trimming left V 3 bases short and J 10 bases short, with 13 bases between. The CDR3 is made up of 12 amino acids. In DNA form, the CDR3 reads TGCAGTGCTAGTAGACTCCTAGGGGAGCAGTTCTTC. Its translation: CSASRLLGEQFF.

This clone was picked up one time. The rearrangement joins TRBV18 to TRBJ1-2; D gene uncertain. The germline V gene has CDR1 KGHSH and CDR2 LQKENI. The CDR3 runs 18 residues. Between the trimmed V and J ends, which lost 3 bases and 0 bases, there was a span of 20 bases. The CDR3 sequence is CASSPPGWIMSSNYGYTF. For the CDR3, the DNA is TGTGCCAGCTCACCCCCAGGCTGGATTATGAGCTCTAACTATGGCTACACCTTC. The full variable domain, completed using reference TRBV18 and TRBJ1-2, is NAGVMQNPRHLVRRRGQEARLRCSPMKGHSHVYWYRQLPEEGLKFMVYLQKENIIDESGMPKERFSAEFPKEGPSILRIQQVVRGDSAAYFCASSPPGWIMSSNYGYTFGSGTRLTVV.

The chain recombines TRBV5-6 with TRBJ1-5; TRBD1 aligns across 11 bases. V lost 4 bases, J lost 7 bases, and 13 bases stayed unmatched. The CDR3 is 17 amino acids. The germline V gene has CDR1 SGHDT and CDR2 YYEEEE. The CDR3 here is CASSAAVDRGHGQPQHF. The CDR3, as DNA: TGTGCCAGCAGCGCCGCCGTGGACAGGGGGCACGGACAGCCCCAGCATTTT.

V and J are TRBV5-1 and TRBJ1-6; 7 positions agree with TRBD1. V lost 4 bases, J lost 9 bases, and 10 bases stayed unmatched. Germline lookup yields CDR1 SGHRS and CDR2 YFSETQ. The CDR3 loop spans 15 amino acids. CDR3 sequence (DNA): TGCGCCAGCAGCCCCGGGACAGAAAACACTTCACCCCTCCACTTT. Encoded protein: CASSPGTENTSPLHF.

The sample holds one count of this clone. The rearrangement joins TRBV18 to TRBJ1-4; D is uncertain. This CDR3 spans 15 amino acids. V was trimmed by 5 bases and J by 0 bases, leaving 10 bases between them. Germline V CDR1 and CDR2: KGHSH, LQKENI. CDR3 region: CASSLNSPTNEKLFF. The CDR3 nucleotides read TGTGCCAGCTCATTGAACAGTCCAACTAATGAAAAACTGTTTTTT.

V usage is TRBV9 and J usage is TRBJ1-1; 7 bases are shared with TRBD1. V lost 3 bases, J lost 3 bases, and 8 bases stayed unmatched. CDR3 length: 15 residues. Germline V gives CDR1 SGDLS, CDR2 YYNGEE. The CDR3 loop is CASSGTDRVYTEAFF. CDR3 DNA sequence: TGTGCCAGCAGCGGAACCGACAGGGTTTACACTGAAGCTTTCTTT.

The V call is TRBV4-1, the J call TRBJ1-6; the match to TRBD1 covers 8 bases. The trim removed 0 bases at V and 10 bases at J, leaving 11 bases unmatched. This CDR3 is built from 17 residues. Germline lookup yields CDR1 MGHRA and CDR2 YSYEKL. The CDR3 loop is CASSQETGPGGRSPLHF. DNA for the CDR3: TGCGCCAGCAGCCAAGAAACTGGCCCAGGGGGCCGGTCACCCCTCCACTTT.

This chain's CDR3 is CASSPTTGGLNTEAFF. In nucleotides, the CDR3 is TGTGCCAGCTCACCAACGACAGGGGGCTTGAACACTGAAGCTTTCTTT. The rearrangement links TRBV18 to TRBJ1-1, with TRBD1 matching over 10 bases. The CDR3 has 16 amino acids. After removal of 2 bases from V and 0 bases from J, the junction contained 3 bases not matched to a gene. Germline V gene sequence: CDR1 KGHSH, CDR2 LQKENI.

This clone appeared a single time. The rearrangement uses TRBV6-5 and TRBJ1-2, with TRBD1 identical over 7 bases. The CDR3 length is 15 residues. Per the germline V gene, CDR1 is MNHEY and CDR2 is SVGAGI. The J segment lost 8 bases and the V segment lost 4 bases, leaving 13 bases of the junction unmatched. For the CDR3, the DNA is TGTGCCAGCAGTTGGACAGGAAGGACGCTCGGGGGCTACACCTTC. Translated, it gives CASSWTGRTLGGYTF.